This TCR beta chain was identified during a study of blood T cells in healthy people across ages (dated by TCRdb to the mid-2010s). Study-level background: Template switching captured roughly one uniquely barcoded TCR beta cDNA molecule per two T cells in model experiments. Age-related changes in TCR beta repertoire diversity were measured in the study by deep sequencing normalized with unique cDNA molecular identifiers. The donors were split into four age groups: young (average approximately 16 years), middle-aged (39), aged (roughly 65) and long-lived (82). Donors of different ages were randomly distributed across sequencing lanes to avoid experimental bias. The study analyzed two additional independent replicas of 1 million unique cDNA reads from the same blood draw for two donors, one aged 18 to 30 and one aged 80 or older. What the work shows at the level of the full study, not this receptor alone: Observed TCR beta diversity per million T cells fell roughly linearly with age, and a significant reduction was already apparent by age about 38. A strong correlation was found between observed TCR beta diversity and the percentage of naive T cells measured by flow cytometry. Because donor CMV infection status was unknown, age-related changes in expanded clonotypes were potentially confounded. Conclusive comparison of naive and antigen-experienced compartments was prevented by the profiling of bulk unsorted PBMCs. Estimates of total diversity based on one million sequenced T cells were considered lower bounds and underestimates. The long-lived group showed more naive CD4+ T cells, fewer expanded clones and increased TCR diversity than the aged group, suggesting age selection.

Donors were 35 to 40 systemically healthy Caucasian individuals from Russia aged about 6 to 100 years. Each donor gave 8 to 10 milliliters of peripheral blood, drawn into EDTA-treated Vacutainer tubes. Ficoll-Paque density-gradient centrifugation was used to isolate PBMCs, with at least 6.5 million obtained per sample. Total RNA was extracted from PBMCs with Trizol reagent, with at least 6 micrograms obtained per sample. For every donor, an aliquot of PBMCs went through flow cytometry to measure the percentages of naive CD45RAhigh/CD27high T cells. The library was built by means of 5' RACE. The listed sequencing device is Illumina HiSeq 2500. The second PCR ran for about 6 to 12 cycles and used a J-beta primer mix along with a sample-barcoded 5' primer. A template-switch 5' adaptor carrying 12 random nucleotides introduced a unique molecular identifier onto each TCR beta cDNA molecule. Each sample yielded at least 3 million CDR3-containing paired-end reads. All of the RNA was converted into first-strand cDNA using the Mint cDNA synthesis kit, with a TRBC-specific oligonucleotide serving as the primer. Following uracil-DNA glycosylase treatment, all cDNA underwent a first 18-cycle PCR with the universal primers M1SS and BC2_uni_R. Turning to the authors' computational methods: Each sample was normalized by randomly selecting 1 million high-quality reads, each carrying a distinct molecular identifier. Reads sharing molecular identifiers were discarded rather than binned into consensus sequences. CDR3 identification, clonotype clustering and error correction used MiTCR with a Q25 quality threshold and the strictest error-elimination algorithm. A nonparametric unseen species model using Euler transformation provided a lower-bound estimate of total TCR beta diversity. The public reads were run again by TCRdb, first through fastp at Q25 and then through MiXCR, and only productive beta chains were kept. Rows matching on CDR3 protein sequence are summarized as one entry with the most common DNA and genes. The authors' filters were not applied to this entry. This sample holds roughly 1,800,000 distinct CDR3 sequences; about 50% were observed only once. The ten biggest clones cover about 2.1% of the sample.

The CDR3, cysteine through phenylalanine, is 14 amino acids long. Left in the record is the CDR3 DNA by itself, 42 bases read in frame from the first base. Trimming takes 5 bases off V and 5 bases off J; junction bases not matched to a gene: 8. Per the germline V gene, SGHTA is the CDR1 and FQGNSA is the CDR2. With respect to this clonotype: The antigen it recognizes is unknown. Within one base of it there is no much larger clone, and no base qualities were kept.

Sequenced input: blood. The sequence was collected from a woman between 40 and 50 years old in good health. This sequence uses TRBV7-2 and TRBJ1-2; the junction holds 7 bases that match TRBD1. The CDR3 region has the sequence CASSHNRGGYGYTF. The base sequence is TGTGCCAGCAGCCATAACAGGGGAGGTTATGGCTACACCTTC. With the portions outside the CDR3 filled from the reference TRBV7-2 and TRBJ1-2 genes, the complete variable region becomes GAGVSQSPSNKVTEKGKDVELRCDPISGHTALYWYRQSLGQGLEFLIYFQGNSAPDKSGLPSDRFSAERTGGSVSTLTIQRTQQEDSAVYLCASSHNRGGYGYTFGSGTRLTVV.